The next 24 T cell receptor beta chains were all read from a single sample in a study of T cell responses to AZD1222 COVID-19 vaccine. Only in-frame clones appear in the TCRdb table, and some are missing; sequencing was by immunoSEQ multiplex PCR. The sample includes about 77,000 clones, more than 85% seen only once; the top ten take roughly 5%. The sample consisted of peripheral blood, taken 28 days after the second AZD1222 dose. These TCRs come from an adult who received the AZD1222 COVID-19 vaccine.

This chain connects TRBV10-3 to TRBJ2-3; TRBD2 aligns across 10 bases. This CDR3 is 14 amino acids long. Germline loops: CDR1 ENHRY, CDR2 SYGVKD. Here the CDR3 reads CAIRASGSLDTQYF. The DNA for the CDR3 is TGTGCTATAAGGGCTAGCGGGAGTTTAGATACGCAGTATTTT.

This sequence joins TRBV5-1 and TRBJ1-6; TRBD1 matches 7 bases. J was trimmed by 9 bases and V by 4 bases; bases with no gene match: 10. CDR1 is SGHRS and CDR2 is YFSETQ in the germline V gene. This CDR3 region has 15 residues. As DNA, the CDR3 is TGCGCCAGCAGCCGGAATGGACAGGCTCTTTCACCCCTCCACTTT. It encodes CASSRNGQALSPLHF. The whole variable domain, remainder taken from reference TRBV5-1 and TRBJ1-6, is KAGVTQTPRYLIKTRGQQVTLSCSPISGHRSVSWYQQTPGQGLQFLFEYFSETQRNKGNFPGRFSGRQFSNSRSEMNVSTLELGDSALYLCASSRNGQALSPLHFGNGTRLTVT.

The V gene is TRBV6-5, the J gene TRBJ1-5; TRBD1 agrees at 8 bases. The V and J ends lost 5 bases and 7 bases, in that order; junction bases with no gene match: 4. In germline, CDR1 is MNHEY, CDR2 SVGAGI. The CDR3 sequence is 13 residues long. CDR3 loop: CASSRQGKQPQHF. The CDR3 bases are TGTGCCAGCAGTAGACAGGGGAAGCAGCCCCAGCATTTT.

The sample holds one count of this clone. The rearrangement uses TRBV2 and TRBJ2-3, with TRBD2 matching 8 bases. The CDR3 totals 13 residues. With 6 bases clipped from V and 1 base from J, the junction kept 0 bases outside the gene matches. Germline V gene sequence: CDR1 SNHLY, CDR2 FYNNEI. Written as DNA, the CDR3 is TGTGCCAGCAGACTAGCGGGCACAGATACGCAGTATTTT. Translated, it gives CASRLAGTDTQYF.

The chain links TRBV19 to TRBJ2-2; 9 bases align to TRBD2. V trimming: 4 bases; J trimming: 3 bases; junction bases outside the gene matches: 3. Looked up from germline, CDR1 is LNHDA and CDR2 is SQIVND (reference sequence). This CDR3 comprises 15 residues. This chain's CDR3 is CASSKVAGDTGELFF. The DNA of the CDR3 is TGTGCCAGTAGTAAGGTAGCGGGAGACACCGGGGAGCTGTTTTTT.

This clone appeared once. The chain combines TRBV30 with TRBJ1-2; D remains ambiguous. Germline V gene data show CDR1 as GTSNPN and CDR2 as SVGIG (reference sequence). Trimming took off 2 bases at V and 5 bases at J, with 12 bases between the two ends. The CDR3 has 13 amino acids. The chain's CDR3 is CAWSSVGFYGYTF. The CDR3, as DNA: TGTGCCTGGAGTTCCGTCGGCTTTTATGGCTACACCTTC. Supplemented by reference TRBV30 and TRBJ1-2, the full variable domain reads SQTIHQWPATLVQPVGSPLSLECTVEGTSNPNLYWYRQAAGRGLQLLFYSVGIGQISSEVPQNLSASRPQDRQFILSSKKLLLSDSGFYLCAWSSVGFYGYTFGSGTRLTVV.

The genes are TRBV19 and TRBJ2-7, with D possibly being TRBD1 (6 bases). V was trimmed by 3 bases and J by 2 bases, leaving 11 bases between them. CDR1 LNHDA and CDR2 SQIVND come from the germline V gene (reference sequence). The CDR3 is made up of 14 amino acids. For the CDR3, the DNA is TGTGCCAGTAGTATTTCAGGGGCACCCTACGAGCAGTACTTC. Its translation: CASSISGAPYEQYF.

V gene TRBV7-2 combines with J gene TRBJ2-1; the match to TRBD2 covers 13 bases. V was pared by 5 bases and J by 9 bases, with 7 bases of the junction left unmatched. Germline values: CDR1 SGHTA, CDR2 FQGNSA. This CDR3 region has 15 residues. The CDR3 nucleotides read TGTGCCAGCAGCAAGGGACTAGCGGGAATCGTTGAGCAGTTCTTC. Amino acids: CASSKGLAGIVEQFF.

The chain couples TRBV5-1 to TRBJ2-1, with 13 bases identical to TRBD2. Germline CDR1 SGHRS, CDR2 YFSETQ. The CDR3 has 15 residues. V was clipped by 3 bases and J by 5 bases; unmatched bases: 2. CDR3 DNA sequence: TGCGCCAGCAGCTCCGGACTAGCGGGAGACAATGAGCAGTTCTTC. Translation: CASSSGLAGDNEQFF. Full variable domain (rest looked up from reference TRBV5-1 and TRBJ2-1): KAGVTQTPRYLIKTRGQQVTLSCSPISGHRSVSWYQQTPGQGLQFLFEYFSETQRNKGNFPGRFSGRQFSNSRSEMNVSTLELGDSALYLCASSSGLAGDNEQFFGPGTRLTVL.

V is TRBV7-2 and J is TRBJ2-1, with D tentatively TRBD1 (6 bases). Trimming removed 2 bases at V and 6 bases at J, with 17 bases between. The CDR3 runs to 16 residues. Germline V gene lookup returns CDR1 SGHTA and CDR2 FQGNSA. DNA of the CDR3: TGTGCCAGCAGCTTATCTTGGACAGTTATCCCCAATGAGCAGTTCTTC. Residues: CASSLSWTVIPNEQFF. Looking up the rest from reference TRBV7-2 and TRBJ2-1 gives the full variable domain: GAGVSQSPSNKVTEKGKDVELRCDPISGHTALYWYRQSLGQGLEFLIYFQGNSAPDKSGLPSDRFSAERTGGSVSTLTIQRTQQEDSAVYLCASSLSWTVIPNEQFFGPGTRLTVL.

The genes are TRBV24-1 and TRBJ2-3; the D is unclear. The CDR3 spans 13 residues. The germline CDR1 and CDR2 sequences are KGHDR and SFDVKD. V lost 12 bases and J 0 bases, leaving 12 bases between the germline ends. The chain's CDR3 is CAASGGSTDTQYF. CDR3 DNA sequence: TGTGCCGCTTCGGGTGGTAGCACAGATACGCAGTATTTT.

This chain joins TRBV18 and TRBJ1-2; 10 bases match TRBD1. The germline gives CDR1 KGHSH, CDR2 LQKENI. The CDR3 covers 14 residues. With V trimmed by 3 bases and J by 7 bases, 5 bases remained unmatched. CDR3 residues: CASSPRDRGPGYTF. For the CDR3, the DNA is TGTGCCAGCTCACCGAGGGACAGGGGACCTGGCTACACCTTC.

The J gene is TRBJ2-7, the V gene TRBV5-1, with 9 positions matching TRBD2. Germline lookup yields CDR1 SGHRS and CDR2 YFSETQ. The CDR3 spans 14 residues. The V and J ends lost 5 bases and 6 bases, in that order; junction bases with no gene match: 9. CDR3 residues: CASSSRTSVGEQYF. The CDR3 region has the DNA TGCGCCAGCAGTTCTAGGACTAGCGTGGGCGAGCAGTACTTC. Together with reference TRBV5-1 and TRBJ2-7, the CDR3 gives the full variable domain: KAGVTQTPRYLIKTRGQQVTLSCSPISGHRSVSWYQQTPGQGLQFLFEYFSETQRNKGNFPGRFSGRQFSNSRSEMNVSTLELGDSALYLCASSSRTSVGEQYFGPGTRLTVT.

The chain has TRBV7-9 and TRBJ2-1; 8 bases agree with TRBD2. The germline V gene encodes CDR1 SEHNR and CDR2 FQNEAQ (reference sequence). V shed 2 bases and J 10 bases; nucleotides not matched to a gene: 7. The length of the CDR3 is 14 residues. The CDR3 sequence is CASSLLVAGREQFF. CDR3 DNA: TGTGCCAGCAGCTTACTTGTAGCGGGAAGGGAGCAGTTCTTC. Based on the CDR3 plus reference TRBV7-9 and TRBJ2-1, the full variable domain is DTGVSQNPRHKITKRGQNVTFRCDPISEHNRLYWYRQTLGQGPEFLTYFQNEAQLEKSRLLSDRFSAERPKGSFSTLEIQRTEQGDSAMYLCASSLLVAGREQFFGPGTRLTVL.

The CDR3 sequence is CASSVDRQETQYF. As DNA, the CDR3 is TGTGCCAGCAGCGTCGACAGACAAGAGACCCAGTACTTC. The chain has TRBV11-2 and TRBJ2-5; maybe TRBD1 (5 bases). V gave up 5 bases and J gave up 2 bases, with 9 bases separating them. Germline V lookup: CDR1 SGHAT, CDR2 FQNNGV. The CDR3 loop spans 13 amino acids.

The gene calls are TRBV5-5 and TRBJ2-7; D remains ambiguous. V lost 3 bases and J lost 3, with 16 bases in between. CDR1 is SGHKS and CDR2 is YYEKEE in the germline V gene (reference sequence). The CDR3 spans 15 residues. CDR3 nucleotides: TGTGCCAGCAGCTACGACGGGCAGTCGGGCTACGAGCAGTACTTC. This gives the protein CASSYDGQSGYEQYF.

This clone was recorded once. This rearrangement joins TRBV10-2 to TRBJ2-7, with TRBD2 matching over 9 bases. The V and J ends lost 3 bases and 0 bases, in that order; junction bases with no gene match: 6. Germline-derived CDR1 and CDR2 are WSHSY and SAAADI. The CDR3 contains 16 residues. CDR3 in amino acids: CASSDGLAPHSYEQYF. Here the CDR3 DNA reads TGCGCCAGCAGTGACGGACTAGCGCCCCACTCCTACGAGCAGTACTTC.

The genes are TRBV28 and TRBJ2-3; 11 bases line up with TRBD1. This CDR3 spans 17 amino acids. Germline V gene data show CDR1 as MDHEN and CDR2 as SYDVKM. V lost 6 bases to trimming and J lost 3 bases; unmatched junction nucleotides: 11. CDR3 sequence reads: CASSPGYRDRGTDTQYF. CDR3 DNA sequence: TGTGCCAGCAGCCCAGGCTACCGGGACAGGGGGACAGATACGCAGTATTTT.

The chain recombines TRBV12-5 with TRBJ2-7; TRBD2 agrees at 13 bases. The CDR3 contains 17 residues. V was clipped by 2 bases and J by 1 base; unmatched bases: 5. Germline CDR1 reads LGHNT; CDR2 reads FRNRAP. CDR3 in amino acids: CASGLRTSGSDSYEQYF. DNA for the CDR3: TGTGCTAGTGGTTTGAGGACTAGCGGGAGTGATTCCTACGAGCAGTACTTC.

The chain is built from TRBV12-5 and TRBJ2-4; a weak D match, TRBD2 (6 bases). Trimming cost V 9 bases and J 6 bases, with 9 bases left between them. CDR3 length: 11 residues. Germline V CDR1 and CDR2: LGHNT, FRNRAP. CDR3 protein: CASRGSNIQYF. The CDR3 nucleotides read TGTGCTAGCCGGGGGTCAAACATTCAGTACTTC. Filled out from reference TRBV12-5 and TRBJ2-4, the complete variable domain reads DARVTQTPRHKVTEMGQEVTMRCQPILGHNTVFWYRQTMMQGLELLAYFRNRAPLDDSGMPKDRFSAEMPDATLATLKIQPSEPRDSAVYFCASRGSNIQYFGAGTRLSVL.

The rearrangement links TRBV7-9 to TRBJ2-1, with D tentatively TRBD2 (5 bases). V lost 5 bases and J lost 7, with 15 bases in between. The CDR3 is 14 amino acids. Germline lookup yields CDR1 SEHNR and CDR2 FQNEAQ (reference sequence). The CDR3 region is CASSPTSYGNEQFF. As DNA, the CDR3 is TGTGCCAGCAGCCCAACTAGTTACGGGAATGAGCAGTTCTTC.

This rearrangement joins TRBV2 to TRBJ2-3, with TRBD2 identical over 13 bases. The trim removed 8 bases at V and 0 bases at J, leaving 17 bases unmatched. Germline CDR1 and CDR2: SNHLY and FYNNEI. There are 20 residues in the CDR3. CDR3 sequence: CASSLLPGLAGFPSTDTQYF. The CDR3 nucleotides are TGTGCCAGCTCACTCCTTCCGGGACTAGCGGGATTCCCTAGCACAGATACGCAGTATTTT.

CDR3 sequence: CASSVGNTNQPQHF. In nucleotides, the CDR3 is TGTGCCAGCAGCGTAGGAAATACAAATCAGCCCCAGCATTTT. The J gene is TRBJ1-5, the V gene TRBV9; D is unresolved. Trimming stripped 0 bases from V and 4 bases from J, with 8 bases between. Germline loops: CDR1 SGDLS, CDR2 YYNGEE. There are 14 residues in the CDR3.

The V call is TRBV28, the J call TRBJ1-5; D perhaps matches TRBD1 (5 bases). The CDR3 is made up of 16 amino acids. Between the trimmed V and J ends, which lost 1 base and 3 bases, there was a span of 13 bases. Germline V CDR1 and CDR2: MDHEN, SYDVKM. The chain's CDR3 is CASSLFATESNQPQHF. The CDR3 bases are TGTGCCAGCAGTTTATTTGCGACAGAGTCCAATCAGCCCCAGCATTTT.